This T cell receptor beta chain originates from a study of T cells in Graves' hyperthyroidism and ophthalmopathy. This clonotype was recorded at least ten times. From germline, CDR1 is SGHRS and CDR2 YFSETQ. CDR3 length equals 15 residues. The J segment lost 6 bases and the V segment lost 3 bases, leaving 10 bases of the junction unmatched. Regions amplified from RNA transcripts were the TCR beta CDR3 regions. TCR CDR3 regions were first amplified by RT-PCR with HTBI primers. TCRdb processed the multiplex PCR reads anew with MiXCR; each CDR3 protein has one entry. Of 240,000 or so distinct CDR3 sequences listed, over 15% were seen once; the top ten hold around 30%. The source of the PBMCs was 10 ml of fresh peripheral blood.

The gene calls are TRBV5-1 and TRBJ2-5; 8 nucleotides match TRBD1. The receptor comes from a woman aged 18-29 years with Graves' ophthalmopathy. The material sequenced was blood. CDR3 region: CASSSDRAWGKTQYF. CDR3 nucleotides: TGCGCCAGCAGCTCGGACAGGGCTTGGGGGAAGACCCAGTACTTC.